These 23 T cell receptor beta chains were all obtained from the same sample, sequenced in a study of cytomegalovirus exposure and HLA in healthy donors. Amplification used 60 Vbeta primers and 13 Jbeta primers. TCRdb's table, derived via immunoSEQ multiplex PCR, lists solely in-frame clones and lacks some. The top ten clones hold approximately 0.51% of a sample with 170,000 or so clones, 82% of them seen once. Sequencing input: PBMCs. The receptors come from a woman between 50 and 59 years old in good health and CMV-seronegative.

CDR3 loop: CASSLLRGQPQHF. As DNA, the CDR3 is TGTGCCAGCAGTTTACTACGGGGTCAGCCCCAGCATTTT. The rearrangement links TRBV28 to TRBJ1-5; no firm D call. The germline V and J ends were trimmed by 2 bases and 6 bases, with 8 bases remaining between them. Germline assignment: CDR1 MDHEN and CDR2 SYDVKM. The CDR3 is 13 residues long.

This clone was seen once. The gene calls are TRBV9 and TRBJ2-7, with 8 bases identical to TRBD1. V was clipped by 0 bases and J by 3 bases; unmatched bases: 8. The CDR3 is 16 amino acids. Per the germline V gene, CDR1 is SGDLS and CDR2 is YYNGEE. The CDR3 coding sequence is TGTGCCAGCAGCGTAGATGGGACAGGTTACTTCTACGAGCAGTACTTC. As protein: CASSVDGTGYFYEQYF.

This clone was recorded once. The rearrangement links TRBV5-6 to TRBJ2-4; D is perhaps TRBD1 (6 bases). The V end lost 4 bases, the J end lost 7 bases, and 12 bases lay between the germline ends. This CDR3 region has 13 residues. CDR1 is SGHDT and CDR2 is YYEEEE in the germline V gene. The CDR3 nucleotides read TGTGCCAGCAGCCCGGGACAAGGTAACATTCAGTACTTC. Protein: CASSPGQGNIQYF.

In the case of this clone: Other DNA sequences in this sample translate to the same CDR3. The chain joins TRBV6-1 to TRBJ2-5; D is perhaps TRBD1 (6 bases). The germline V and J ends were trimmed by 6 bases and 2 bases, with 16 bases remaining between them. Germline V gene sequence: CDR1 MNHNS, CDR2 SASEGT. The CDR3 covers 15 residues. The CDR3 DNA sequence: TGTGCCAGCAGACAGACAGGAGTCTTACAAGAGACCCAGTACTTC. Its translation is CASRQTGVLQETQYF.

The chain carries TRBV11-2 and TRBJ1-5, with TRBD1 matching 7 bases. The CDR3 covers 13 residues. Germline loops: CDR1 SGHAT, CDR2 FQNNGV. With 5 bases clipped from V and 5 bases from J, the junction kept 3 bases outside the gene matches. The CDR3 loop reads CASSVTGDQPQHF. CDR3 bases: TGTGCCAGCAGCGTTACAGGGGATCAGCCCCAGCATTTT.

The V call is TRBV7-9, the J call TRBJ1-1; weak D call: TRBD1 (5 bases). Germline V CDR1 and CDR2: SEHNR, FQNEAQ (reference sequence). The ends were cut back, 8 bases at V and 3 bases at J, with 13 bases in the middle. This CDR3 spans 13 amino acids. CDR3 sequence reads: CASWDRGDTEAFF. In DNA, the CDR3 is TGTGCCAGCTGGGACCGGGGGGACACTGAAGCTTTCTTT.

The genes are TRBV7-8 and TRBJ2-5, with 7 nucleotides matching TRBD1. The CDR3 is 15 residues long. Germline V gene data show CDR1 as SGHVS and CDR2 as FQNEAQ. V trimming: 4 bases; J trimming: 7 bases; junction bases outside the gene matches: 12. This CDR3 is CASSSTEDREGTQYF. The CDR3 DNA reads TGTGCCAGCAGCTCCACCGAAGACAGGGAAGGGACCCAGTACTTC.

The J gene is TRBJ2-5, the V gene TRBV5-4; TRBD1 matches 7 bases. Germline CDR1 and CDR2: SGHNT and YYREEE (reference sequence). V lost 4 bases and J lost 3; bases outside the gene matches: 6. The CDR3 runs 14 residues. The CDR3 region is CASSTGQLKETQYF. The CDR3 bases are TGTGCCAGCAGCACGGGACAGTTGAAAGAGACCCAGTACTTC. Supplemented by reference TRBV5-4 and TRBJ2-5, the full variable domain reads ETGVTQSPTHLIKTRGQQVTLRCSSQSGHNTVSWYQQALGQGPQFIFQYYREEENGRGNFPPRFSGLQFPNYSSELNVNALELDDSALYLCASSTGQLKETQYFGPGTRLLVL.

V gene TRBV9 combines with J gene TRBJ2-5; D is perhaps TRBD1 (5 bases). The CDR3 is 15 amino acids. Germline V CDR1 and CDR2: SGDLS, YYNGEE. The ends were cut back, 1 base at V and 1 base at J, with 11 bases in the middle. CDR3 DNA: TGTGCCAGCAGCGTAACAGGCAGGATCCAAGAGACCCAGTACTTC. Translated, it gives CASSVTGRIQETQYF.

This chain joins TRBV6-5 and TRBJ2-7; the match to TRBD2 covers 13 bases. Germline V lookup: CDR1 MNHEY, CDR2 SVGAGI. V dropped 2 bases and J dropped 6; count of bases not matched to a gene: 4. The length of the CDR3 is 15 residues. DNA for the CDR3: TGTGCCAGCAGTTACACTAGCGGGAGGGGATCCGAGCAGTACTTC. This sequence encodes CASSYTSGRGSEQYF.

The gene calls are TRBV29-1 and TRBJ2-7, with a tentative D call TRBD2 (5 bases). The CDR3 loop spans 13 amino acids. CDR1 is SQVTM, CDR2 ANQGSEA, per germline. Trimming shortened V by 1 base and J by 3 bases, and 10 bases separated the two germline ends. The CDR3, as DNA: TGCAGCGTTGAAGTCGAACGGGACTACGAGCAGTACTTC. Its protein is CSVEVERDYEQYF.

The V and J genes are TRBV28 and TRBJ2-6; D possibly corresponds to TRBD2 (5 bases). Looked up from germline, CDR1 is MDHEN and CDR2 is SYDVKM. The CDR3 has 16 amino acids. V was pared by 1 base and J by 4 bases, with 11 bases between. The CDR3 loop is CASSLFEGSGANVLTF. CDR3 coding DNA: TGTGCCAGCAGTTTATTCGAGGGAAGCGGGGCCAACGTCCTGACTTTC.

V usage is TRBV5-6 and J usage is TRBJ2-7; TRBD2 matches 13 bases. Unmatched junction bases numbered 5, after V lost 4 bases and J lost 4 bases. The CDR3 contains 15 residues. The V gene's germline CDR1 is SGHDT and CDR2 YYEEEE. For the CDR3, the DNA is TGTGCCAGCAGCGTGGGACTAGCGGGATTATACGAGCAGTACTTC. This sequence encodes CASSVGLAGLYEQYF.

The CDR3 loop is CAWSVGVLGQYF. CDR3 nucleotide sequence: TGTGCCTGGAGTGTAGGGGTTCTCGGGCAGTACTTC. The rearrangement uses TRBV30 and TRBJ2-7; D might be TRBD1 (5 bases). In germline, CDR1 is GTSNPN, CDR2 SVGIG (reference sequence). Trimming took off 0 bases at V and 9 bases at J, with 12 bases between the two ends. The CDR3 has 12 residues.

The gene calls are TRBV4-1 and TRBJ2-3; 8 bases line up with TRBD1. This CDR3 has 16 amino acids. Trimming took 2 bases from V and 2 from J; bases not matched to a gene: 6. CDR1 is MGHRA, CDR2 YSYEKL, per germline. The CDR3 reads CASSQQPGQVTDTQYF. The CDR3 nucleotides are TGCGCCAGCAGCCAACAACCGGGACAGGTCACAGATACGCAGTATTTT.

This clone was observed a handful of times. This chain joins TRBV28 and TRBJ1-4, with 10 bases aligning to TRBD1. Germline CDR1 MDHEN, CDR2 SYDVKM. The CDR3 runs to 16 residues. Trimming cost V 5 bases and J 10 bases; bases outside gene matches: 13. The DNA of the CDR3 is TGTGCCAGCAGTCCGTACCCCGGGACAGGGGAGGGAAAACTGTTTTTT. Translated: CASSPYPGTGEGKLFF.

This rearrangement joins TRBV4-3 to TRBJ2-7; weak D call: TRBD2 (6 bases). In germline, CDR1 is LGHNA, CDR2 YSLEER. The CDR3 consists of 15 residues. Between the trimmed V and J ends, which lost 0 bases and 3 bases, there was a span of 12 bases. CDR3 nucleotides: TGCGCCAGCAGCCAAGATCTTCGCGGGATCTACGAGCAGTACTTC. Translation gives CASSQDLRGIYEQYF.

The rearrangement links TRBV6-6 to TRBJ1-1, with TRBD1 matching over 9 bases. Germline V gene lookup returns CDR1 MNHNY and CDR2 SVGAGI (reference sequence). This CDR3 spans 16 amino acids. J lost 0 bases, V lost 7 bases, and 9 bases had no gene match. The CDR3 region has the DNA TGTGCCAGCACTGAGACAGGGGGAGGGATGAACACTGAAGCTTTCTTT. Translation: CASTETGGGMNTEAFF.

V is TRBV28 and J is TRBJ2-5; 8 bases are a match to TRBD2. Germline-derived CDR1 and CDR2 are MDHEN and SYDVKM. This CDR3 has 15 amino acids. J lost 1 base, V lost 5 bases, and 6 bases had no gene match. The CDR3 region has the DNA TGTGCCAGCAGTGTACATAGCGGGGCCCAAGAGACCCAGTACTTC. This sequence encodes CASSVHSGAQETQYF. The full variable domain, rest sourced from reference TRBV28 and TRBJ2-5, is DVKVTQSSRYLVKRTGEKVFLECVQDMDHENMFWYRQDPGLGLRLIYFSYDVKMKEKGDIPEGYSVSREKKERFSLILESASTNQTSMYLCASSVHSGAQETQYFGPGTRLLVL.

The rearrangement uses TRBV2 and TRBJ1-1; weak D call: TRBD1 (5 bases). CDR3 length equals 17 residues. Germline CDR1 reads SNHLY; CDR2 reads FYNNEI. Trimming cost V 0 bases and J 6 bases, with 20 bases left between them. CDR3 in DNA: TGTGCCAGCAGTGAAGCGCTGGGAAGGGGAGGAAAGGCTGAAGCTTTCTTT. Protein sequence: CASSEALGRGGKAEAFF. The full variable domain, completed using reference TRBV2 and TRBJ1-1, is EPEVTQTPSHQVTQMGQEVILRCVPISNHLYFYWYRQILGQKVEFLVSFYNNEISEKSEIFDDQFSVERPDGSNFTLKIRSTKLEDSAMYFCASSEALGRGGKAEAFFGQGTRLTVV.

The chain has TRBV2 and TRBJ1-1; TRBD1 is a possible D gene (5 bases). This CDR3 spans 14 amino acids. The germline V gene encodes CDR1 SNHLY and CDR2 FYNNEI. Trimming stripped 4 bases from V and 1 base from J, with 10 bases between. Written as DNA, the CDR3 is TGTGCCAGCAGTGCTGGGCAGGGGAACACTGAAGCTTTCTTT. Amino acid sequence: CASSAGQGNTEAFF.

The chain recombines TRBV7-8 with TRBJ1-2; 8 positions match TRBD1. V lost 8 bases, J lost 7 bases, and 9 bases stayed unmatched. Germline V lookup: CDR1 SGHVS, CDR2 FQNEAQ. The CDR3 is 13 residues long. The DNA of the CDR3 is TGTGCCAGCCGGACAGGGACAGGTTTTGGCTACACCTTC. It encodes CASRTGTGFGYTF.

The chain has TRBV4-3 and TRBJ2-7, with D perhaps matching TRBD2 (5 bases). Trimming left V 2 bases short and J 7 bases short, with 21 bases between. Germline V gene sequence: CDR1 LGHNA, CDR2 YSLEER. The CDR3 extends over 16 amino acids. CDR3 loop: CASSQRSGVVQTEQYF. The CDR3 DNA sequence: TGCGCCAGCAGCCAAAGAAGCGGAGTTGTCCAAACAGAGCAGTACTTC.